This record concerns one T cell receptor beta chain sequence. The antigen is undetermined. The data originate from a study of cytomegalovirus exposure and HLA in healthy donors. Amplification used 60 Vbeta primers and 13 Jbeta primers. Original processing notes: An analysis that came later counted some 80 million unique TCR beta chains, 10 million to 11 million shared. Clones were sequenced by immunoSEQ multiplex PCR, and TCRdb holds only the in-frame ones, with some missing. V, J and clone size are those of that table, while D and trimming were read from the DNA. Altogether about 150,000 clones are present, approximately 83% being singletons, with the ten largest covering under 2%. This CDR3 spans 14 amino acids. Germline V gene data show CDR1 as MRHNA and CDR2 as SNTAGT. Trimming cost V 3 bases and J 6 bases; bases outside gene matches: 5. Study-level findings and limits: In an earlier analysis, productive rearrangement rates for most beta V segments clustered near 87% or 30%. Analysis performed later showed TCR beta chains linked to HLA being more clonally expanded than equally common others. A few CMV-associated chains proved CMV antigen-specific in vitro.

The chain has TRBV6-4 and TRBJ2-1; 7 bases fit TRBD2. The source is a woman in her forties in good health and CMV-seronegative. The specimen sequenced was PBMCs. CDR3 DNA sequence: TGTGCCAGCAGTGATAGCACTAGCGTCAATGAGCAGTTCTTC. Encoded protein: CASSDSTSVNEQFF.